The rows below give T cell receptor beta chains drawn from one sample of a study of T cells after yellow fever vaccination. MiXCR, run by TCRdb on the 5' RACE reads, gives a single entry per CDR3 protein. Altogether about 220,000 distinct CDR3 sequences are present, roughly 3% being singletons, with the ten largest covering around 3%. The material sequenced was CD4+ T cells sorted from PBMCs, taken 10 days after the yellow fever booster vaccination. These receptors all come from a man younger than 35 who received the YFV17D yellow fever vaccine. Each CDR3 is given with its conserved first and last residue. The D gene is left open where the match is weak. Clone size appears in some rows only: once, few, many, or a class for an expanded clone.

v_call,j_call,clone_size,d_call,cdr3_nt,cdr3_aa
TRBV5-1,TRBJ1-1,NA,NA,TGCGCCAGCAGCCCTGGACACTCTACTGAAGCTTTCTTT,CASSPGHSTEAFF
TRBV13,TRBJ2-3,few,NA,TGTGCCAGCAGCTTAAGGAATTCTCAAGCTGATACGCAGTATTTT,CASSLRNSQADTQYF
TRBV24-1,TRBJ1-4,few,NA,TGTGCCACCAGTGCCAGTGGGGGGACTAATGAAAAACTGTTTTTT,CATSASGGTNEKLFF
TRBV24-1,TRBJ1-1,many,NA,TGTGCCACCAGTGATTCAGGGGCGGGAGTCACTGAAGCTTTCTTT,CATSDSGAGVTEAFF
TRBV5-6,TRBJ2-2,many,NA,TGTGCCAGCACGACCAGAGTGCGGCAGAACACCGGGGAGCTGTTTTTT,CASTTRVRQNTGELFF
TRBV12-3/TRBV12-4,TRBJ2-1,many,TRBD1,TGTGCCAGCAGTTTAGGGGACAGGGGCACCAACAATGAGCAGTTCTTC,CASSLGDRGTNNEQFF
TRBV5-6,TRBJ1-4,many,NA,TGTGCCAGCAGCTTGCTCGGGGTGAATGAAAAACTGTTTTTT,CASSLLGVNEKLFF
TRBV12-5,TRBJ1-5,NA,NA,TGTGCTAGTGGCCCCAATACCATCGCGGGCAATCAGCCCCAGCATTTT,CASGPNTIAGNQPQHF
TRBV29-1,TRBJ2-3,many,TRBD1,TGCAGCGTTAGGGACAGGGGGCTGGATACGCAGTATTTT,CSVRDRGLDTQYF
TRBV20-1,TRBJ2-2,NA,NA,TGCAGTGCTCGTAGGACGGGGGGCGATGGGGAGCTGTTTTTT,CSARRTGGDGELFF
TRBV6-6,TRBJ1-5,many,NA,TGTGCCAGCAGCCAACCGGGACGCTCCCCCTATCAGCCCCAGCATTTT,CASSQPGRSPYQPQHF
TRBV29-1,TRBJ1-2,many,NA,TGCAGCGTTGAATCTTCGGGAGGTCGGGGCTACACCTTC,CSVESSGGRGYTF
TRBV4-3,TRBJ2-3,many,NA,TGCGCCAGCAGCCATCTTCTCGATGCAACTAGCACAGATACGCAGTATTTT,CASSHLLDATSTDTQYF
TRBV5-1,TRBJ2-5,few,TRBD2,TGCGCCAGCCGGACCCTTAGCGGGGGGGATCAAGAGACCCAGTACTTC,CASRTLSGGDQETQYF
TRBV9,TRBJ1-4,NA,TRBD1,TGTGCCAGCAGCAACGGACAGGGGGCCATGTCTTATGAAAAACTGTTTTTT,CASSNGQGAMSYEKLFF
TRBV4-3,TRBJ2-5,few,NA,TGCGCCAGCAGCCAAGGGGGATGGGAGACCCAGTACTTC,CASSQGGWETQYF
TRBV11-2,TRBJ1-1,many,NA,TGTGCCAGCAGCTTAACCAGGGACACTGAAGCTTTCTTT,CASSLTRDTEAFF
TRBV7-9,TRBJ1-1,many,NA,TGTGCCAGCAGCTTAGACCAGGGTGAAGCTTTCTTT,CASSLDQGEAFF
TRBV7-9,TRBJ2-7,few,NA,TGTGCCAGCAGCTTAGCGGGGCAGGGGACCTACGAGCAGTACTTC,CASSLAGQGTYEQYF
TRBV18,TRBJ2-5,few,NA,TGTGCCAGCTCACCACGAGGGGCAGTAGGGGAGACCCAGTACTTC,CASSPRGAVGETQYF
TRBV20-1,TRBJ2-3,many,NA,TGCAGTGCTAGAGATCGCACGGTTAGCACAGATACGCAGTATTTT,CSARDRTVSTDTQYF
TRBV4-3,TRBJ2-6,NA,TRBD1,TGCGCCAGCAGCCGGGCATTTGGGGACAGGGTATCTGGGGCCAACGTCCTGACTTTC,CASSRAFGDRVSGANVLTF
TRBV5-1,TRBJ1-1,many,NA,TGCGCCAGCACCTCCGCAGGCGGGGACACTGAAGCTTTCTTT,CASTSAGGDTEAFF
TRBV6-1,TRBJ1-2,few,TRBD1,TGTGCCAGCAGTGAACCGACAGGGTTTTTTTACTATGGCTACACCTTC,CASSEPTGFFYYGYTF
TRBV27,TRBJ1-4,NA,TRBD1,TGTGCCAGCAGTTTTAAGGGGACAGGGGGTGAAAAACTGTTTTTT,CASSFKGTGGEKLFF
TRBV12-3/TRBV12-4,TRBJ1-4,many,TRBD1,TGTGCCACCGGGAGGGGGCTTGAAAAACTGTTTTTT,CATGRGLEKLFF
TRBV10-3,TRBJ1-2,many,TRBD1,TGTGCCATCAGTGGAACAGGGGGCGCCTTCCAGGCATATGGCTACACCTTC,CAISGTGGAFQAYGYTF
TRBV7-3,TRBJ2-3,NA,TRBD2,TGTGCCAGCAGCTTATGGGCTAGCGGGGGGACTAGCACAGATACGCAGTATTTT,CASSLWASGGTSTDTQYF
TRBV27,TRBJ1-1,many,TRBD1,TGTGCCACCTCTGCCCGGAAGGGGGCCATGAACACTGAAGCTTTCTTT,CATSARKGAMNTEAFF
TRBV5-1,TRBJ2-3,few,NA,TGCGCCAGCAGCTGGAGACCCCAGGAAGGGGGCACAGATACGCAGTATTTT,CASSWRPQEGGTDTQYF
TRBV6-5,TRBJ2-7,few,NA,TGTGCCAGCAGTTCCACAACCACCTACGAGCAGTACTTC,CASSSTTTYEQYF
TRBV5-1,TRBJ2-6,NA,NA,TGCGCCAGCAGCCCTAACCCCCACAGCCGCTCTGGGGCCAACGTCCTGACTTTC,CASSPNPHSRSGANVLTF
TRBV5-4,TRBJ2-5,many,TRBD1,TGTGCCAGCAGTCCTCGGACAGGACAAGAGACCCAGTACTTC,CASSPRTGQETQYF
TRBV7-2,TRBJ2-3,NA,NA,TGTGCCAGCAGCTTTGGTAGCGGCCTTCGCACAGATACGCAGTATTTT,CASSFGSGLRTDTQYF
TRBV11-2,TRBJ2-3,few,NA,TGTGCCAGCAATTATGGGGGGGCTGGCGGAGATACGCAGTATTTT,CASNYGGAGGDTQYF
TRBV12-3/TRBV12-4,TRBJ1-4,few,NA,TGTGCCAGCATGGACTTTTCAAACGAAAAACTGTTTTTT,CASMDFSNEKLFF
TRBV11-2,TRBJ2-3,many,TRBD1,TGTGCCAGCAGCTTAGGAGGGGGCGCGGGTACGCAGTATTTT,CASSLGGGAGTQYF
TRBV30,TRBJ2-3,once,NA,TGTGCCTGGAGTGTACGGGCGGGTACGCAGTATTTT,CAWSVRAGTQYF
TRBV12-5,TRBJ1-5,many,TRBD1,TGTGCTAGTGGTTTACTCCTCAACAGGGGTTCAGCTCATCAGCCCCAGCATTTT,CASGLLLNRGSAHQPQHF
TRBV5-1,TRBJ2-5,many,TRBD2,TGCGCCAGCAGCTTGGTCCGGGGGGGCGAGACCCAGTACTTC,CASSLVRGGETQYF
TRBV9,TRBJ2-5,many,NA,TGTGCCAGCAGTTCCTCGTCGCGTCAAGAGACCCAGTACTTC,CASSSSSRQETQYF